The T cell receptor beta chain described here comes from a study of blood T cell repertoires in COVID-19. The CDR3 is made up of 14 amino acids. The V gene lost 2 bases and the J gene lost 5 bases, with 9 bases spanning the gap. Germline CDR1 and CDR2: MNHEY and SMNVEV (reference sequence). Sequencing used immunoSEQ multiplex PCR; TCRdb keeps in-frame clones, though not all of them. This sample has 200,000 to 250,000 clones, with approximately 90% found just once. The chain links TRBV27 to TRBJ1-4; weak D call: TRBD1 (5 bases). The source is a woman younger than 45 who had recovered from COVID-19. The sample was PBMCs or T cells enriched from blood (not recorded which). CDR3 sequence (DNA): TGTGCCAGCAGTTTAGGGGGGGGGAATGAAAAACTGTTTTTT. This gives the protein CASSLGGGNEKLFF.